This T cell receptor beta chain stems from a study of brain T cells in children with intractable seizures. Profiled with immunoSEQ multiplex PCR; TCRdb holds only in-frame clones, not every one. The sample has under 400,000 clones, over 90% seen once; the top ten hold 5% to 7%. Time point indicated: blood from clinic visit 5 months post-surgery; TSC patient then seizure free. Sequencing was limited to surgery cases with top T cell transcript signatures in brain tissue. Patients received at least one anti-epileptic drug before surgery. In regard to this clone: Its target is not known.

Study findings and constraints: Clones missing pre-surgery may reflect undersampling of that blood sample. HCMV serostatus was not known, and viral specificity came from CDR3 similarity only.

This sequence was found in a boy in the first two years of life with tuberous sclerosis and intractable seizures. Sequencing was performed on peripheral blood, taken 4 to 5 months after surgery.

The CDR3 nucleotides read TGTGCCAGCAGCCAAGACCCCCAGCGGCCCGGCTCCTACAATGAGCAGTTCTTC. Translated: CASSQDPQRPGSYNEQFF. The chain recombines TRBV4-2 with TRBJ2-1, with a possible D match to TRBD2 (5 bases). CDR1 and CDR2 (germline): LGHNA, YNFKEQ. The V and J ends lost 0 bases and 0 bases respectively, with 15 bases between them. This CDR3 contains 18 residues.